These 10 T cell receptor beta chains came from one sample sequenced in a study of Ad26.COV2.S vaccination and SARS-CoV-2 variants. Profiled with immunoSEQ multiplex PCR; TCRdb holds only in-frame clones, not every one. The sample holds some 340,000 clones, about 86% seen once. Treatment meaning: around 19 received Ad26.COV2.S at low or high dose, single or two shots; roughly 5 received placebo; per-sample allocation not given. Sampling occurred on day 63 after the first vaccine or placebo injection. Here the sequenced sample was peripheral blood, taken in a trial of Ad26.COV2.S vaccine versus placebo. The receptor source for this set is a person aged 18-60 years who received the Ad26.COV2.S COVID-19 vaccine or a placebo.

The rearrangement uses TRBV25-1 and TRBJ1-3, with unresolved D. The germline CDR1 and CDR2 sequences are MGHDK and SYGVNS. CDR3 size: 15 residues. Trimming cost V 6 bases and J 2 bases, with 14 bases left between them. The CDR3 protein is CASSRVGPTGNTIYF. The CDR3 DNA follows: TGTGCCAGCAGCCGTGTTGGCCCGACTGGAAACACCATATATTTT.

The genes are TRBV7-7 and TRBJ2-7; D is unresolved. This CDR3 region has 13 residues. The V end lost 5 bases, the J end lost 3 bases, and 11 bases lay between the germline ends. Germline CDR1 SSHAT, CDR2 FNYEAQ (reference sequence). Written as DNA, the CDR3 is TGTGCCAGCAGCCTAGAGTACGGCTACGAGCAGTACTTC. This encodes CASSLEYGYEQYF.

The chain has TRBV3-1 (or the pseudogene TRBV3-2) and TRBJ2-1; 12 bases map to TRBD2. The length of the CDR3 is 18 residues. V lost 0 bases, J lost 4 bases, and 7 bases stayed unmatched. CDR1 is LGHDT and CDR2 is YNNKEL in the germline V gene (reference sequence). The CDR3 DNA follows: TGTGCCAGCAGCCAAGATTTTTTCCTAGCGGGGGGGTACAATGAGCAGTTCTTC. Its translation is CASSQDFFLAGGYNEQFF.

The chain recombines TRBV15 with TRBJ2-1; D is unclear. This CDR3 spans 14 amino acids. Trimming removed 4 bases from V and 5 bases from J, with 12 bases in between. Germline lookup yields CDR1 LNHNV and CDR2 YYDKDF (reference sequence). As DNA, the CDR3 is TGTGCCACCAGCATACGAGGTTTTAACAATGAGCAGTTCTTC. Amino acid sequence: CATSIRGFNNEQFF.

The chain joins TRBV19 to TRBJ1-1, with D uncertain. This CDR3 has 12 amino acids. Germline assignment: CDR1 LNHDA and CDR2 SQIVND (reference sequence). Trimming removed 7 bases from V and 0 bases from J, with 6 bases in between. This CDR3 is CASNFLNTEAFF. The CDR3 nucleotides are TGTGCCAGTAACTTTTTGAACACTGAAGCTTTCTTT.

V usage is TRBV30 and J usage is TRBJ1-6, with 7 nucleotides matching TRBD1. CDR1 and CDR2 from the germline V gene are GTSNPN and SVGIG (reference sequence). The CDR3 loop spans 14 amino acids. V dropped 5 bases and J dropped 5; count of bases not matched to a gene: 6. The CDR3 region is CAWGTGVDNSPLHF. DNA of the CDR3: TGTGCCTGGGGTACAGGGGTAGATAATTCACCCCTCCACTTT.

The J gene is TRBJ2-2, the V gene TRBV9; 7 bases align to TRBD2. Germline CDR1 is SGDLS and CDR2 is YYNGEE. The CDR3 has 16 residues. Trimming at V came to 0 bases and at J to 1 base, leaving 3 bases not matched to a gene. CDR3 DNA sequence: TGTGCCAGCAGCGTAGCAAGCGGGAAGAACACCGGGGAGCTGTTTTTT. Translating it yields CASSVASGKNTGELFF. The full variable domain, in which reference TRBV9 and TRBJ2-2 provide the parts outside the CDR3, is DSGVTQTPKHLITATGQRVTLRCSPRSGDLSVYWYQQSLDQGLQFLIQYYNGEERAKGNILERFSAQQFPDLHSELNLSSLELGDSALYFCASSVASGKNTGELFFGEGSRLTVL.

V usage is TRBV19 and J usage is TRBJ2-3; possibly TRBD2 for D (6 bases). In germline, CDR1 is LNHDA, CDR2 SQIVND (reference sequence). V was shortened by 6 bases and J by 3 bases, with 7 bases between the two germline ends. The CDR3 contains 12 residues. The CDR3 is CASRRGTDTQYF. The CDR3 DNA reads TGTGCCAGTAGACGGGGGACAGATACGCAGTATTTT.

This clone was recorded once. The rearrangement uses TRBV5-1 and TRBJ2-5; 10 bases align to TRBD1. The CDR3 runs 14 residues. J lost 4 bases, V lost 4 bases, and 4 bases had no gene match. Germline lookup yields CDR1 SGHRS and CDR2 YFSETQ. The CDR3 here is CASSRDRGRETQYF. The CDR3 coding sequence is TGCGCCAGCAGCCGGGACAGGGGAAGAGAGACCCAGTACTTC.

V is TRBV9 and J is TRBJ1-3; D is uncertain. The germline CDR1 and CDR2 sequences are SGDLS and YYNGEE. This CDR3 is 17 amino acids long. The ends were cut back, 1 base at V and 8 bases at J, with 22 bases in the middle. The CDR3 sequence: CASSVQPEPDPSDTIYF. Here the CDR3 DNA reads TGTGCCAGCAGCGTACAACCCGAACCCGACCCAAGCGACACCATATATTTT.